These 26 T cell receptor beta chains came from one sample sequenced in a study of cytomegalovirus exposure and HLA in healthy donors. PCR primers comprised 60 Vbeta and 13 Jbeta primers. Some clones are missing from TCRdb's copy, which holds only in-frame ones; the method was immunoSEQ multiplex PCR. Among 90,000 to 120,000 clones listed, roughly 80% were seen once. Sequenced: PBMCs. These TCRs come from a man aged 25-40 years in good health and CMV-seronegative.

J is TRBJ2-5 and V is TRBV4-1, with 14 bases aligning to TRBD2. The CDR3 has 19 amino acids. With V trimmed by 3 bases and J by 5 bases, 14 bases remained unmatched. The germline V gene encodes CDR1 MGHRA and CDR2 YSYEKL. The CDR3 spells CASSQGPGTSGSGRETQYF. Here the CDR3 DNA reads TGCGCCAGCAGCCAGGGCCCCGGGACTAGCGGGAGCGGGAGGGAGACCCAGTACTTC.

The chain recombines TRBV28 with TRBJ2-7; possible D gene TRBD1, 6 bases. The CDR3 runs to 15 residues. Deletions cut 1 base from V and 7 bases from J, with 17 bases between. CDR1 and CDR2 (germline): MDHEN, SYDVKM. This CDR3 reads CASSLSQTSRGEQYF. The CDR3, as DNA: TGTGCCAGCAGTTTATCCCAGACATCGAGGGGGGAGCAGTACTTC.

The rearrangement links TRBV11-2 to TRBJ1-2, with D perhaps TRBD1 (5 bases). Germline CDR1 and CDR2: SGHAT and FQNNGV. V gave up 3 bases and J gave up 3 bases, with 14 bases separating them. This CDR3 has 15 residues. CDR3 nucleotides: TGTGCCAGCAGCTTCCAGGGAGGGCCTTACTATGGCTACACCTTC. It translates to CASSFQGGPYYGYTF.

Written as DNA, the CDR3 is TGTGCCAGCAGCCAGGCAGGGCCTAATGACCCAATGGAGATCGGCTACACCTTC. It yields the protein CASSQAGPNDPMEIGYTF. The chain couples TRBV5-4 to TRBJ1-2; D is possibly TRBD1 (5 bases). The ends were cut back, 4 bases at V and 8 bases at J, with 30 bases in the middle. Germline CDR1 reads SGHNT; CDR2 reads YYREEE (reference sequence). This CDR3 contains 18 residues. Supplemented by reference TRBV5-4 and TRBJ1-2, the full variable domain reads ETGVTQSPTHLIKTRGQQVTLRCSSQSGHNTVSWYQQALGQGPQFIFQYYREEENGRGNFPPRFSGLQFPNYSSELNVNALELDDSALYLCASSQAGPNDPMEIGYTFGSGTRLTVV.

This clone was recorded a few times. This chain links TRBV10-2 with TRBJ2-7; no clear D. Per the germline V gene, CDR1 is WSHSY and CDR2 is SAAADI. The length of the CDR3 is 11 residues. The V end lost 4 bases, the J end lost 4 bases, and 5 bases lay between the germline ends. The CDR3 spells CASSAVYEQYF. The CDR3 bases are TGCGCCAGCAGTGCGGTGTACGAGCAGTACTTC.

The V and J genes are TRBV27 and TRBJ1-1, with a tentative D call TRBD1 (5 bases). CDR1 is MNHEY and CDR2 is SMNVEV in the germline V gene (reference sequence). CDR3 size: 13 residues. V was shortened by 3 bases and J by 11 bases, with 16 bases between the two germline ends. The CDR3 nucleotides read TGTGCCAGCAGTTTTAGCGGCCCGCGGGACGCTTTCTTT. Its protein product is CASSFSGPRDAFF.

V usage is TRBV2 and J usage is TRBJ2-7; D may be TRBD2 (5 bases). Germline CDR1 is SNHLY and CDR2 is FYNNEI. CDR3 length: 15 amino acids. V was cut by 3 bases and J by 6 bases, with 18 bases left in between. This chain's CDR3 is CASSDVDFVRGEQYF. Written as DNA, the CDR3 is TGTGCCAGCAGTGATGTGGACTTCGTACGAGGCGAGCAGTACTTC.

The chain is built from TRBV5-1 and TRBJ2-5; perhaps TRBD1 as D (5 bases). V was pared by 1 base and J by 2 bases, with 9 bases between. In germline, CDR1 is SGHRS, CDR2 YFSETQ. The CDR3 spans 14 residues. DNA of the CDR3: TGCGCCAGCAGCTTGAGGGGTGATCAAGAGACCCAGTACTTC. It is translated as CASSLRGDQETQYF.

This chain uses TRBV18 with TRBJ1-5; the D gene is possibly TRBD1 (5 bases). Germline CDR1 is KGHSH and CDR2 is LQKENI. Between the trimmed V and J ends, which lost 3 bases and 7 bases, there was a span of 13 bases. This CDR3 contains 14 residues. This CDR3 reads CASSPGSGWQPQHF. The CDR3 DNA reads TGTGCCAGCTCACCTGGTTCAGGGTGGCAGCCCCAGCATTTT.

V usage is TRBV20-1 and J usage is TRBJ1-4, with D hard to call. The CDR3 sequence is 11 residues long. Germline V CDR1 and CDR2: DFQATT, SNEGSKA (reference sequence). The V end was cut by 6 bases, the J end by 10 bases, with 12 bases between. CDR3 bases: TGCAGTGCCACCCCTGGCACAAAACTGTTTTTT. Translating gives CSATPGTKLFF.

J is TRBJ1-1 and V is TRBV30; D gene uncertain. The CDR3 runs 12 residues. Deletions cut 2 bases from V and 4 bases from J, with 8 bases between. The germline V gene has CDR1 GTSNPN and CDR2 SVGIG (reference sequence). Here the CDR3 reads CAWSRLVTEAFF. CDR3 sequence (DNA): TGTGCCTGGAGTCGCTTAGTCACTGAAGCTTTCTTT. Variable domain in full (rest from reference TRBV30 and TRBJ1-1): SQTIHQWPATLVQPVGSPLSLECTVEGTSNPNLYWYRQAAGRGLQLLFYSVGIGQISSEVPQNLSASRPQDRQFILSSKKLLLSDSGFYLCAWSRLVTEAFFGQGTRLTVV.

The chain joins TRBV4-2 to TRBJ1-4; 7 bases fit TRBD1. There are 14 residues in the CDR3. CDR1 and CDR2 from the germline V gene are LGHNA and YNFKEQ. The V segment lost 4 bases and the J segment 8 bases; nucleotides outside the gene matches: 7. CDR3 nucleotide sequence: TGTGCCAGCAGCCGACAGGGTGTCGAGGAAAAACTGTTTTTT. Amino acids: CASSRQGVEEKLFF.

V gene TRBV9 combines with J gene TRBJ2-7, with D possibly being TRBD2 (6 bases). Germline CDR1 reads SGDLS; CDR2 reads YYNGEE. CDR3 length equals 15 residues. The V end was cut by 4 bases, the J end by 5 bases, with 19 bases between. CDR3 nucleotide sequence: TGTGCCAGCAGCCCTCGGGACTCCCAATTCCACGAGCAGTACTTC. Translated, it gives CASSPRDSQFHEQYF. The whole variable domain, filled in from reference TRBV9 and TRBJ2-7, reads DSGVTQTPKHLITATGQRVTLRCSPRSGDLSVYWYQQSLDQGLQFLIQYYNGEERAKGNILERFSAQQFPDLHSELNLSSLELGDSALYFCASSPRDSQFHEQYFGPGTRLTVT.

This chain connects TRBV7-8 to TRBJ2-3; perhaps TRBD1 as D (6 bases). This CDR3 is 14 amino acids long. Germline CDR1 reads SGHVS; CDR2 reads FQNEAQ. V was cut by 2 bases and J by 1 base, with 7 bases left in between. The CDR3 DNA follows: TGTGCCAGCAGCTTACAGGGGCGCACAGATACGCAGTATTTT. This gives the protein CASSLQGRTDTQYF.

The rearrangement uses TRBV27 and TRBJ1-6, with D hard to call. CDR1 MNHEY and CDR2 SMNVEV come from the germline V gene (reference sequence). The V gene lost 2 bases and the J gene lost 9 bases, with 5 bases spanning the gap. The CDR3 spans 12 residues. The CDR3 spells CASSLGGSPLHF. CDR3 sequence (DNA): TGTGCCAGCAGTTTAGGAGGTTCACCCCTCCACTTT.

The chain carries TRBV5-1 and TRBJ1-3; 7 bases map to TRBD1. This CDR3 has 14 residues. Germline CDR1 reads SGHRS; CDR2 reads YFSETQ. Losses at the gene ends were 1 base for V and 6 bases for J; bases not matched to a gene: 4. In DNA, the CDR3 is TGCGCCAGCAGCTTGCAGGGGGGAGTAAACACCATATATTTT. This translates into CASSLQGGVNTIYF.

This CDR3 is CASSLSRPGEQYF. The CDR3 DNA reads TGTGCCAGCAGTTTAAGCCGCCCGGGCGAGCAGTACTTC. The V gene is TRBV28, the J gene TRBJ2-7; D remains unclear. Germline V gene data show CDR1 as MDHEN and CDR2 as SYDVKM. The CDR3 is 13 amino acids. The V end was cut by 2 bases, the J end by 6 bases, with 11 bases between.

This clone has only a few counts. This chain joins TRBV5-6 and TRBJ1-1; D is perhaps TRBD1 (5 bases). Trimming stripped 4 bases from V and 0 bases from J, with 10 bases between. Per germline, CDR1 SGHDT and CDR2 YYEEEE. The CDR3 has 14 residues. As DNA, the CDR3 is TGTGCCAGCAGCCCACAGGCGTTGAACACTGAAGCTTTCTTT. Translation: CASSPQALNTEAFF.

The chain is built from TRBV28 and TRBJ2-7; a possible D gene is TRBD2 (6 bases). The V gene's germline CDR1 is MDHEN and CDR2 SYDVKM. Trimming removed 5 bases at V and 0 bases at J, with 11 bases between. CDR3 length: 14 amino acids. The chain's CDR3 is CASSRTSNSYEQYF. The CDR3 DNA reads TGTGCCAGCAGTAGAACTAGCAACTCCTACGAGCAGTACTTC.

The V gene is TRBV28, the J gene TRBJ1-5, with D perhaps matching TRBD1 (6 bases). Germline V lookup: CDR1 MDHEN, CDR2 SYDVKM. The CDR3 extends over 14 amino acids. V lost 2 bases to trimming and J lost 2 bases, with 7 bases between them. CDR3 amino acids: CASSLAGGNQPQHF. Written as DNA, the CDR3 is TGTGCCAGCAGTTTAGCAGGGGGCAATCAGCCCCAGCATTTT.

CDR3 sequence: CASSLGQLNTEAFF. DNA for the CDR3: TGTGCCAGCAGCTTAGGACAGCTGAACACTGAAGCTTTCTTT. The chain joins TRBV7-9 to TRBJ1-1; a weak D match, TRBD1 (5 bases). CDR3 size: 14 residues. CDR1 and CDR2 from the germline V gene are SEHNR and FQNEAQ (reference sequence). The V and J ends lost 1 base and 0 bases respectively, with 6 bases between them.

The chain joins TRBV30 to TRBJ1-1; D perhaps matches TRBD1 (5 bases). CDR3 length: 16 amino acids. CDR1 is GTSNPN and CDR2 is SVGIG in the germline V gene (reference sequence). Trimming took off 0 bases at V and 1 base at J, with 15 bases between the two ends. CDR3 sequence: CAWSVRVRGQNTEAFF. DNA for the CDR3: TGTGCCTGGAGTGTACGGGTACGAGGACAGAACACTGAAGCTTTCTTT.

This sequence joins TRBV29-1 and TRBJ2-1, with D perhaps matching TRBD2 (5 bases). CDR3 length: 11 residues. Germline CDR1 SQVTM, CDR2 ANQGSEA. V lost 7 bases, J lost 9 bases, and 13 bases lay in between. CDR3 sequence (DNA): TGCAGCGCCGCCCGGGGTCCTGAGCAGTTCTTC. Its translation: CSAARGPEQFF.

This clone was observed once. V gene TRBV9 combines with J gene TRBJ1-2; D might be TRBD1 (5 bases). The germline CDR1 and CDR2 sequences are SGDLS and YYNGEE. The CDR3 contains 15 residues. V lost 0 bases to trimming and J lost 2 bases, with 11 bases between them. CDR3: CASSVDKGRNYGYTF. The CDR3 bases are TGTGCCAGCAGCGTAGACAAGGGGAGGAACTATGGCTACACCTTC.

This chain uses TRBV5-6 with TRBJ2-5; the D gene is possibly TRBD1 (6 bases). CDR1 and CDR2 (germline): SGHDT, YYEEEE. The ends were cut back, 3 bases at V and 4 bases at J, with 16 bases in the middle. The CDR3 has 15 residues. For the CDR3, the DNA is TGTGCCAGCAGCTACGACAGGTACGCTCGAGAGACCCAGTACTTC. Translated: CASSYDRYARETQYF.

The chain joins TRBV30 to TRBJ2-1, with 8 positions matching TRBD1. V was clipped by 8 bases and J by 5 bases; unmatched bases: 8. The CDR3 runs 13 residues. From germline, CDR1 is GTSNPN and CDR2 SVGIG (reference sequence). Written as DNA, the CDR3 is TGTGCCCTGAGATCGGGACAGGACAATGAGCAGTTCTTC. This codes for CALRSGQDNEQFF.